The 22 T cell receptor beta chains below were found in one sample sequenced in a study of blood T cell repertoires in COVID-19. Assay: immunoSEQ multiplex PCR; the TCRdb copy retains only in-frame clones and omits some. Among about 200,000 clones, 83% were seen once, and the ten largest hold 2% to 3%. Sequencing input: peripheral blood. The receptors shown here come from a woman in her forties with active or convalescent COVID-19.

The chain uses TRBV11-3 and TRBJ1-1, with a possible D match to TRBD1 (5 bases). V gave up 1 base and J gave up 5 bases, with 11 bases separating them. This CDR3 is 14 amino acids long. The germline V gene has CDR1 SGHNT and CDR2 YENEEA. The CDR3 DNA sequence: TGTGCCAGCAGCTTAGGGGGCCGACCTACTGAAGCTTTCTTT. Its translation is CASSLGGRPTEAFF.

This sequence joins TRBV7-9 and TRBJ1-1; D gene unclear. From germline, CDR1 is SEHNR and CDR2 FQNEAQ (reference sequence). Trimming cost V 8 bases and J 1 base, with 14 bases left between them. The CDR3 contains 14 residues. The DNA of the CDR3 is TGTGCCAGCTTCCCGAGTGGAGGGAACACTGAAGCTTTCTTT. Translating gives CASFPSGGNTEAFF.

The chain is built from TRBV5-5 and TRBJ1-4; 7 bases fit TRBD1. CDR1 SGHKS and CDR2 YYEKEE come from the germline V gene (reference sequence). This CDR3 is built from 15 residues. J lost 7 bases, V lost 2 bases, and 8 bases had no gene match. The CDR3 loop reads CASSFQTGRGEKLFF. The CDR3 nucleotides read TGTGCCAGCAGCTTCCAGACAGGGCGGGGTGAAAAACTGTTTTTT.

DNA of the CDR3: TGTGCCAGCAGCGGCAGGAACTCCTACGAGCAGTACTTC. Its protein is CASSGRNSYEQYF. The chain uses TRBV7-8 and TRBJ2-7, with D uncertain. V was shortened by 5 bases and J by 0 bases, with 8 bases between the two germline ends. CDR1 is SGHVS and CDR2 is FQNEAQ in the germline V gene. CDR3 length: 13 amino acids. The full variable domain, rest sourced from reference TRBV7-8 and TRBJ2-7, is GAGVSQSPRYKVAKRGQDVALRCDPISGHVSLFWYQQALGQGPEFLTYFQNEAQLDKSGLPSDRFFAERPEGSVSTLKIQRTQQEDSAVYLCASSGRNSYEQYFGPGTRLTVT.

The chain recombines TRBV5-1 with TRBJ1-5; TRBD1 aligns across 12 bases. Trimming took 4 bases from V and 3 from J; bases not matched to a gene: 8. The CDR3 has 17 residues. Germline V lookup: CDR1 SGHRS, CDR2 YFSETQ. The CDR3 sequence is CASSPGQGARDNQPQHF. The CDR3 DNA sequence: TGCGCCAGCAGCCCGGGACAGGGGGCGCGAGACAATCAGCCCCAGCATTTT.

The V and J genes are TRBV2 and TRBJ1-6; no clear D. This CDR3 is built from 17 residues. Germline CDR1 and CDR2: SNHLY and FYNNEI. V was trimmed by 3 bases and J by 9 bases, leaving 21 bases between them. CDR3: CASSDAHTPKTGSPLHF. CDR3 coding DNA: TGTGCCAGCAGTGATGCTCACACACCAAAGACGGGTTCACCCCTCCACTTT.

This chain connects TRBV19 to TRBJ2-7, with D possibly TRBD2 on 6 matching bases. Deletions cut 1 base from V and 0 bases from J, with 7 bases between. This CDR3 has 14 amino acids. Looked up from germline, CDR1 is LNHDA and CDR2 is SQIVND (reference sequence). The CDR3 DNA follows: TGTGCCAGTAGTATAGGGGGGGACTCCTACGAGCAGTACTTC. The encoded protein is CASSIGGDSYEQYF.

The rearrangement joins TRBV5-6 to TRBJ1-1; a possible D gene is TRBD1 (5 bases). The CDR3 totals 17 residues. The V gene lost 3 bases and the J gene lost 0 bases, with 18 bases spanning the gap. Germline CDR1 reads SGHDT; CDR2 reads YYEEEE. The CDR3 coding sequence is TGTGCCAGCAGCTCTTCCCCAACTATGACAGTGAACACTGAAGCTTTCTTT. Its protein is CASSSSPTMTVNTEAFF. Full variable domain (remainder filled in from reference TRBV5-6 and TRBJ1-1): DAGVTQSPTHLIKTRGQQVTLRCSPKSGHDTVSWYQQALGQGPQFIFQYYEEEERQRGNFPDRFSGHQFPNYSSELNVNALLLGDSALYLCASSSSPTMTVNTEAFFGQGTRLTVV.

The rearrangement links TRBV5-5 to TRBJ1-1; TRBD1 agrees at 7 bases. The CDR3 sequence is 14 residues long. The V gene's germline CDR1 is SGHKS and CDR2 YYEKEE (reference sequence). Trimming cost V 5 bases and J 0 bases; bases outside gene matches: 4. CDR3 sequence reads: CASRHRGMNTEAFF. CDR3 nucleotides: TGTGCCAGCAGACACAGGGGAATGAACACTGAAGCTTTCTTT.

This clone was detected only a few times. The chain recombines TRBV28 with TRBJ2-7; 8 nucleotides line up with TRBD1. CDR1 and CDR2 from the germline V gene are MDHEN and SYDVKM. The CDR3 extends over 19 amino acids. Unmatched junction bases numbered 16, after V lost 3 bases and J lost 0 bases. The CDR3 is CASSFADRGFPLFSYEQYF. The CDR3 DNA follows: TGTGCCAGCAGTTTTGCTGACAGGGGCTTCCCCCTTTTCTCCTACGAGCAGTACTTC.

This chain joins TRBV3-1 (or the pseudogene TRBV3-2) and TRBJ2-5; TRBD2 matches at 13 bases. The CDR3 is 16 amino acids. Trimming took 8 bases from V and 5 from J; bases not matched to a gene: 11. Germline V gene data show CDR1 as LGHDT and CDR2 as YNNKEL (reference sequence). The CDR3: CASGLQLAGGFETQYF. CDR3 in DNA: TGTGCCAGCGGACTACAACTAGCGGGAGGGTTCGAGACCCAGTACTTC.

In its sample, this clone was seen a few times. This chain's CDR3 is CASSVGGEISNQPQHF. For the CDR3, the DNA is TGTGCCAGCAGCGTAGGCGGGGAAATAAGCAATCAGCCCCAGCATTTT. V gene TRBV9 combines with J gene TRBJ1-5; D gene uncertain. The CDR3 extends over 16 amino acids. Per the germline V gene, CDR1 is SGDLS and CDR2 is YYNGEE. Trimming left V 0 bases short and J 1 base short, with 11 bases between. The variable domain in full, with the rest retrieved from reference TRBV9 and TRBJ1-5, is DSGVTQTPKHLITATGQRVTLRCSPRSGDLSVYWYQQSLDQGLQFLIQYYNGEERAKGNILERFSAQQFPDLHSELNLSSLELGDSALYFCASSVGGEISNQPQHFGDGTRLSIL.

J is TRBJ2-7 and V is TRBV9; 8 nucleotides line up with TRBD2. Germline V lookup: CDR1 SGDLS, CDR2 YYNGEE. The CDR3 has 16 amino acids. The V segment lost 3 bases and the J segment 0 bases; nucleotides outside the gene matches: 8. CDR3 region: CASSAGGDLFSYEQYF. CDR3 bases: TGTGCCAGCAGCGCCGGGGGGGACTTATTCTCCTACGAGCAGTACTTC.

This clone showed up just a few times. This chain links TRBV6-5 with TRBJ1-6; TRBD1 might be the D (5 bases). The CDR3 contains 13 residues. The V and J ends lost 7 bases and 10 bases respectively, with 14 bases between them. Germline V gene data show CDR1 as MNHEY and CDR2 as SVGAGI. The CDR3: CASTGGPQSPLHF. CDR3 in DNA: TGTGCCAGCACCGGGGGACCCCAATCACCCCTCCACTTT.

This rearrangement joins TRBV4-3 to TRBJ2-2; D remains unclear. The germline gives CDR1 LGHNA, CDR2 YSLEER. Trimming took 0 bases from V and 4 from J, leaving 9 bases between them. The CDR3 is 15 amino acids. The CDR3 spells CASSQDVQSTGELFF. For the CDR3, the DNA is TGCGCCAGCAGCCAAGATGTACAGAGCACCGGGGAGCTGTTTTTT.

The V call is TRBV28, the J call TRBJ1-2, with a weak D call TRBD1 (5 bases). The CDR3 runs to 14 residues. Germline CDR1 MDHEN, CDR2 SYDVKM. With 6 bases removed from V and 5 bases from J, the gap between germline ends came to 16 bases. CDR3 sequence (DNA): TGTGCCAGCAGGGCCGCTGGGCAGGGTTATGGCTACACCTTC. Encoded protein: CASRAAGQGYGYTF.

The V gene is TRBV6-4, the J gene TRBJ2-6; 8 nucleotides line up with TRBD1. Germline CDR1 MRHNA, CDR2 SNTAGT. This CDR3 is built from 18 residues. The V segment lost 5 bases and the J segment 0 bases; nucleotides outside the gene matches: 9. CDR3 nucleotide sequence: TGTGCCAGCAGTCCTTCAGGGGGCTCGAGCTCTGGGGCCAACGTCCTGACTTTC. It is translated as CASSPSGGSSSGANVLTF.

The gene calls are TRBV6-1 and TRBJ2-7, with 7 bases aligning to TRBD1. CDR1 and CDR2 (germline): MNHNS, SASEGT. V shed 2 bases, J shed 4 bases, and the junction held 8 bases outside the gene matches. This CDR3 spans 15 amino acids. The CDR3 coding sequence is TGTGCCAGCAGTGAATACAGGACAGGTCCTTACGAGCAGTACTTC. This sequence encodes CASSEYRTGPYEQYF.

This chain joins TRBV14 and TRBJ1-6; TRBD1 aligns across 9 bases. The length of the CDR3 is 15 residues. J was trimmed by 9 bases and V by 3 bases; bases with no gene match: 6. Germline loops: CDR1 SGHDN, CDR2 FVKESK. As DNA, the CDR3 is TGTGCCAGCAGCCAGGACAGGGGAAGTAGTTCACCCCTCCACTTT. This encodes CASSQDRGSSSPLHF.

The chain combines TRBV5-1 with TRBJ2-1, with TRBD1 matching 7 bases. CDR1 and CDR2 from the germline V gene are SGHRS and YFSETQ. V lost 4 bases, J lost 11 bases, and 6 bases stayed unmatched. The CDR3 is 12 residues long. CDR3: CASSDTGQKQFF. In DNA form, the CDR3 reads TGCGCCAGCAGCGACACGGGACAGAAGCAGTTCTTC.

The rearrangement links TRBV30 to TRBJ2-1; 7 nucleotides match TRBD1. CDR3 size: 14 residues. V lost 5 bases, J lost 7 bases, and 11 bases stayed unmatched. The V gene's germline CDR1 is GTSNPN and CDR2 SVGIG (reference sequence). The CDR3 coding sequence is TGTGCCTGGTTTGACCCTGACAGGGCGAATGAGCAGTTCTTC. It specifies CAWFDPDRANEQFF.

The rearrangement joins TRBV28 to TRBJ2-1, with 13 bases that match TRBD2. V shed 5 bases, J shed 6 bases, and the junction held 13 bases outside the gene matches. The CDR3 loop spans 18 amino acids. Germline V CDR1 and CDR2: MDHEN, SYDVKM. The CDR3 DNA sequence: TGTGCCAGCAGTCCTTCCCCCCGCACTAGCGGGGGGGCCAATGAGCAGTTCTTC. Translated, it gives CASSPSPRTSGGANEQFF.